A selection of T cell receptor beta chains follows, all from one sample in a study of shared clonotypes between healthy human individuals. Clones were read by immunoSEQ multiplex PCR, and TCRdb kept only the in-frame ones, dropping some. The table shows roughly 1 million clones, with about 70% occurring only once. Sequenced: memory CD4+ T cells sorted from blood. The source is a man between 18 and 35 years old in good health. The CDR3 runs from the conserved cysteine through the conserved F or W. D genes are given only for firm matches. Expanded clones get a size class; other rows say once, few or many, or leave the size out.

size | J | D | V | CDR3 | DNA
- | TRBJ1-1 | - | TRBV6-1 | CASNLKEGTEAFF | TGTGCCAGCAATCTAAAAGAGGGCACTGAAGCTTTCTTT
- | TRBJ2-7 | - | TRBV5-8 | CASTAENSGEQYF | TGTGCCAGCACGGCCGAGAACTCGGGAGAGCAGTACTTC
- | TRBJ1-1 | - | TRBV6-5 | CASSYGYTEAFF | TGTGCCAGCAGTTACGGTTACACTGAAGCTTTCTTT
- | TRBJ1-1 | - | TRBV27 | CASRVFVGRETEAFF | TGTGCCAGCAGAGTCTTCGTGGGTAGGGAAACTGAAGCTTTCTTT
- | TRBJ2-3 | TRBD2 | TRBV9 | CASSVAPSGGAETQYF | TGTGCCAGCAGCGTAGCCCCTAGCGGGGGGGCAGAAACGCAGTATTTT
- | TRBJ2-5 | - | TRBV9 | CASSVEPLKYQETQYF | TGTGCCAGCAGCGTGGAACCGCTAAAGTACCAAGAGACCCAGTACTTC
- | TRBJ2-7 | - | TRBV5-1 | CASSLALGYEQYF | TGCGCCAGCAGCTTGGCCCTCGGGTACGAGCAGTACTTC
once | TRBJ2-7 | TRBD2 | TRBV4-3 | CASSQGISGTYEQYF | TGCGCCAGCAGCCAAGGAATCAGCGGGACCTACGAGCAGTACTTC
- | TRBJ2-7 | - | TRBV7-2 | CASSLNGEQYF | TGTGCCAGCAGCTTAAACGGCGAGCAGTACTTC
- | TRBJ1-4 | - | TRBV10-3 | CAISESLPKEVANEKLFF | TGTGCCATCAGTGAGTCTCTCCCCAAAGAGGTAGCTAATGAAAAACTGTTTTTT
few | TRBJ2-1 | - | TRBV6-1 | CASDSSYNEQFF | TGTGCCAGCGACTCCTCCTACAATGAGCAGTTCTTC
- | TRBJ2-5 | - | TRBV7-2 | CASSTGTHGGTQYF | TGTGCCAGCAGCACCGGGACTCATGGCGGGACCCAGTACTTC
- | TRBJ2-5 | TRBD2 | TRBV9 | CASSASTSGEETQYF | TGTGCCAGCAGCGCCTCGACTAGCGGGGAAGAGACCCAGTACTTC
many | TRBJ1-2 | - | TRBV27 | CASREMGQSGYTF | TGTGCCAGCAGAGAAATGGGTCAGTCTGGCTACACCTTC
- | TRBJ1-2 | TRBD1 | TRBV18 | CASSPQGGTVGLNYGYTF | TGTGCCAGCTCACCCCAGGGCGGGACAGTCGGCTTGAACTATGGCTACACCTTC
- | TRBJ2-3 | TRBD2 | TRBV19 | CASSSLAGGPDTQYF | TGTGCCAGTAGTTCCCTAGCGGGGGGGCCAGATACGCAGTATTTT
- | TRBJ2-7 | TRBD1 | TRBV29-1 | CSVVRGTGYEQYF | TGCAGCGTTGTGCGTGGGACAGGCTACGAGCAGTACTTC
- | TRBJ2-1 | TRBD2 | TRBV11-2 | CASSLVPTSRGHNEQFF | TGTGCCAGCAGCTTAGTGCCGACTAGCCGAGGTCACAATGAGCAGTTCTTC
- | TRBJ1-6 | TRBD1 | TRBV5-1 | CASSPTGTGSWNSPLHF | TGCGCCAGCAGCCCAACCGGGACAGGGTCTTGGAATTCACCCCTCCACTTT
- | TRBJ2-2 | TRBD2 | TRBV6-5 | CASSRTSPRAGELFF | TGTGCCAGCAGTCGGACTAGCCCCCGGGCCGGGGAGCTGTTTTTT
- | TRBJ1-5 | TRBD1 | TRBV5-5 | CASSLNRGQPQHF | TGTGCCAGCAGCTTGAACAGGGGCCAGCCCCAGCATTTT
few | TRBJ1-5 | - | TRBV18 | CASSQAGDQPQHF | TGTGCCAGCTCACAAGCAGGGGATCAGCCCCAGCATTTT
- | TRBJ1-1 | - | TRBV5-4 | CASSPSGGGNTEAFF | TGTGCCAGCAGCCCGAGTGGGGGAGGGAACACTGAAGCTTTCTTT
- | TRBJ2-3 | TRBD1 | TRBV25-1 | CASSTGQSFLTDTQYF | TGTGCCAGCAGTACGGGACAGTCCTTTTTGACAGATACGCAGTATTTT
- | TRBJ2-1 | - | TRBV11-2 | CASSPKIEQFF | TGTGCCAGCAGCCCTAAGATTGAGCAGTTCTTC
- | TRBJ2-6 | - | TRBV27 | CASSAKGFSGANVLTF | TGTGCCAGCAGTGCGAAGGGTTTTTCTGGGGCCAACGTCCTGACTTTC
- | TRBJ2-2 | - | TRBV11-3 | CASSFTGAPGELFF | TGTGCCAGCAGTTTTACGGGGGCGCCCGGGGAGCTGTTTTTT
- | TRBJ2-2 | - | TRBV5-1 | CASSIGPAGGPGELFF | TGCGCCAGCAGCATAGGACCCGCCGGGGGGCCCGGGGAGCTGTTTTTT
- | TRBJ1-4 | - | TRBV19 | CASSIQEKLFF | TGTGCCAGTAGTATACAGGAAAAACTGTTTTTT
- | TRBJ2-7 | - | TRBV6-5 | CASSEQGGRYEQYF | TGTGCCAGCAGTGAACAAGGCGGGCGGTACGAGCAGTACTTC
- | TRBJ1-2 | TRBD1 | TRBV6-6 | CASSFGQGAYGYTF | TGTGCCAGCAGTTTCGGACAGGGGGCCTATGGCTACACCTTC
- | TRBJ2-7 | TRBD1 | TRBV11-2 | CASSSLRQGGHEQYF | TGTGCCAGCAGCTCCCTTCGACAGGGCGGGCACGAGCAGTACTTC
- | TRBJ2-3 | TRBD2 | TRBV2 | CASSRLAGGDTQYF | TGTGCCAGCAGTAGACTAGCGGGAGGGGATACGCAGTATTTT
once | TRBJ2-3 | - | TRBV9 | CASSVATSGRSTDTQYF | TGTGCCAGCAGCGTAGCTACGAGCGGGCGAAGCACAGATACGCAGTATTTT
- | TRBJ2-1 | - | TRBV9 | CASSAQGFYNEQFF | TGTGCCAGCAGCGCTCAGGGGTTCTACAATGAGCAGTTCTTC
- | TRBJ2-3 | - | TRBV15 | CATSRLAFTQYF | TGTGCCACCAGCAGATTGGCGTTTACGCAGTATTTT
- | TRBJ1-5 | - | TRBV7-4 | CASSSQRGPQHF | TGTGCCAGCAGCTCCCAGCGGGGGCCCCAGCATTTT
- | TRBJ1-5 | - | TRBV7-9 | CASSSSSNQPQHF | TGTGCCAGCAGCTCCTCTAGCAATCAGCCCCAGCATTTT
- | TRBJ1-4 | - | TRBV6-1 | CASSHYNGGEKLFF | TGTGCCAGCAGCCACTACAATGGAGGGGAAAAACTGTTTTTT
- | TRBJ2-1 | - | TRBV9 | CASSVGGLNYNEQFF | TGTGCCAGCAGCGTAGGGGGGCTTAATTACAATGAGCAGTTCTTC
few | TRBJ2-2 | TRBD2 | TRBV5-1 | CASRGSGAYTGELFF | TGCGCCAGCAGGGGGAGCGGGGCTTACACCGGGGAGCTGTTTTTT
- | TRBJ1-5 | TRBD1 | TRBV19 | CASTDRDGNQPQHF | TGTGCCAGCACCGACAGGGACGGCAATCAGCCCCAGCATTTT
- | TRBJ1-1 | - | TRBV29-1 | CSVDENLSAFF | TGCAGCGTTGATGAGAACTTGAGTGCTTTCTTT
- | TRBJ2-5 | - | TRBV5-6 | CASSLTLDLTGLVETQYF | TGTGCCAGCAGCTTAACCCTAGACCTAACAGGGCTCGTGGAGACCCAGTACTTC
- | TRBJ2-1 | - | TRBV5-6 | CASSLSGFSYNEQFF | TGTGCCAGCAGCTTGTCCGGATTCTCCTACAATGAGCAGTTCTTC
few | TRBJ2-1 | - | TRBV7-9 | CASSSAPGYNEQFF | TGTGCCAGCAGCTCGGCCCCAGGGTACAATGAGCAGTTCTTC
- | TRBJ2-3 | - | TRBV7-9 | CASSSGSTFTQYF | TGTGCCAGCAGCTCCGGAAGTACCTTTACGCAGTATTTT
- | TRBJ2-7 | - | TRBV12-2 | CASRSYWTGSHEQYF | TGTGCAAGTCGCTCTTACTGGACAGGGAGCCACGAGCAGTACTTC
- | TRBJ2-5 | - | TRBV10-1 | CASSAIPRDPSGETQYF | TGCGCCAGCAGTGCGATTCCCCGGGACCCCTCCGGGGAGACCCAGTACTTC
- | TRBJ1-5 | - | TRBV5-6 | CASSAQGNNQPQHF | TGTGCCAGCAGCGCACAGGGAAACAATCAGCCCCAGCATTTT
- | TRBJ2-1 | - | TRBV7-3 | CASSPGGGAYNEQFF | TGTGCCAGCAGCCCAGGTGGGGGGGCGTACAATGAGCAGTTCTTC
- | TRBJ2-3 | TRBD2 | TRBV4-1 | CASSQVGRGGPDTQYF | TGCGCCAGCAGCCAAGTGGGGCGGGGGGGCCCAGATACGCAGTATTTT
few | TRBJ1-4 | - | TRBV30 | CAWSVGGGVEKLFF | TGTGCCTGGAGTGTAGGCGGGGGGGTAGAAAAACTGTTTTTT
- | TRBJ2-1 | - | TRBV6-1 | CASTSGTHPRGEQFF | TGTGCCAGCACCTCCGGGACTCACCCCCGGGGTGAGCAGTTCTTC
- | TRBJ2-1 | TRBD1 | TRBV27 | CASSFRPDRAVGSSYNEQFF | TGTGCCAGCAGTTTTCGACCGGACAGGGCCGTTGGTAGTTCCTACAATGAGCAGTTCTTC
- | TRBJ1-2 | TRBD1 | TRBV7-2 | CASSGTGFNYGYTF | TGTGCCAGCAGCGGGACAGGATTTAACTATGGCTACACCTTC
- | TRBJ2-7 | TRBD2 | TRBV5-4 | CASSLGIGTSGTYEQYF | TGTGCCAGCAGCTTGGGGATTGGGACTAGCGGGACCTACGAGCAGTACTTC
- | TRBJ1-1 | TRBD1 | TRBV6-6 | CASSLTGEGNTEAFF | TGTGCCAGCAGCCTAACAGGGGAGGGGAACACTGAAGCTTTCTTT
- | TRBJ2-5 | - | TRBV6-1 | CASSWMGEETQYF | TGTGCCAGCAGCTGGATGGGGGAAGAGACCCAGTACTTC